This T cell receptor beta chain appears in the sequencing data of a study of T-cell reconstitution after alpha-beta-depleted transplantation in children. This sample's TCRbeta library carried unique molecular identifier barcodes. From the PCR reads, TCRdb called clonotypes with MiXCR, one entry per CDR3 protein. The sample carries more than 250,000 distinct CDR3 sequences, 9.9% recorded once. This clonotype has more than one count but fewer than ten. The length of the CDR3 is 14 residues. Germline values: CDR1 KGHSH, CDR2 LQKENI. Trimming pared 4 bases from V and 0 bases from J, leaving 7 bases between.

The chain employs TRBV18 and TRBJ1-3, with a weak D call TRBD1 (5 bases). The sequence was obtained from a human donor who donated a stem cell graft to a child with SCID. The specimen comprised PBMCs from the stem cell graft donor, sampled from the stem cell graft. CDR3: CASSLDISGNTIYF. CDR3 nucleotides: TGTGCCAGCTCACTGGACATCTCTGGAAACACCATATATTTT.